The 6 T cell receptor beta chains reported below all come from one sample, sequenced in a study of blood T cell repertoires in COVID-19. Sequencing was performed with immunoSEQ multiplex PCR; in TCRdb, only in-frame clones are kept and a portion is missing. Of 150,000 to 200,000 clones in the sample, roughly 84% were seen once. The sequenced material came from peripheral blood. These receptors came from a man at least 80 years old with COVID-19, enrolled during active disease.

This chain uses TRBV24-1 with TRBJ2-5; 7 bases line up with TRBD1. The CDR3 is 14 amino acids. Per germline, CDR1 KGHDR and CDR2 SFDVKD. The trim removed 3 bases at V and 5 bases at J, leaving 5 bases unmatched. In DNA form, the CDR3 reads TGTGCCACCAGTGATACAGGGGAGTCGGAGACCCAGTACTTC. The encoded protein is CATSDTGESETQYF.

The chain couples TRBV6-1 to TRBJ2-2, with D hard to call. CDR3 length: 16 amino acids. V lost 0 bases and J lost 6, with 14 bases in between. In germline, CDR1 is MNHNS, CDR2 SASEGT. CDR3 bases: TGTGCCAGCAGTGAAGCGCGCGGAAAACGCGCCGGGGAGCTGTTTTTT. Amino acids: CASSEARGKRAGELFF.

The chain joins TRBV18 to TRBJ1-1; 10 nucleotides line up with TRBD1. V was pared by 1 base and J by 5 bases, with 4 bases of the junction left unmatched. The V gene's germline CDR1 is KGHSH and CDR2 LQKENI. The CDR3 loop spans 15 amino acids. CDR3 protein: CASSPRDRGTTEAFF. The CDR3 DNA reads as TGTGCCAGCTCACCACGGGACAGGGGAACAACTGAAGCTTTCTTT.

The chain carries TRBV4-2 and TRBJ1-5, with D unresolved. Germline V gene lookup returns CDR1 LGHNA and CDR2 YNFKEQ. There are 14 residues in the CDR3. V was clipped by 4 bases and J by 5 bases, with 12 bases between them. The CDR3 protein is CASSLPQADQPQHF. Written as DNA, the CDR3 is TGTGCCAGCAGCCTACCCCAGGCCGATCAGCCCCAGCATTTT.

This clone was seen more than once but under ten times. CDR3 DNA: TGTGCCAGCAGGTTTCAGGACAGGCCGAACACTGAAGCTTTCTTT. This sequence encodes CASRFQDRPNTEAFF. The chain has TRBV5-6 and TRBJ1-1; 7 positions agree with TRBD1. The CDR3 runs to 15 residues. Losses at the gene ends were 5 bases for V and 1 base for J; bases not matched to a gene: 8. In germline, CDR1 is SGHDT, CDR2 YYEEEE. The full variable domain, completed using reference TRBV5-6 and TRBJ1-1, is DAGVTQSPTHLIKTRGQQVTLRCSPKSGHDTVSWYQQALGQGPQFIFQYYEEEERQRGNFPDRFSGHQFPNYSSELNVNALLLGDSALYLCASRFQDRPNTEAFFGQGTRLTVV.

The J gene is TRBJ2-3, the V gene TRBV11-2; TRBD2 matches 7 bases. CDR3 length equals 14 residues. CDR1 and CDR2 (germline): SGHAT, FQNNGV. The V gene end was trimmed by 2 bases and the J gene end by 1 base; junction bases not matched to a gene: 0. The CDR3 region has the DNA TGTGCCAGCAGCTTAACTAGCGGCACAGATACGCAGTATTTT. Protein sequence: CASSLTSGTDTQYF.